Listed here is a single TCR beta chain. Its specificity is unknown. The sample originates from a study of cytomegalovirus exposure and HLA in healthy donors. Primers included in the PCR were 60 Vbeta and 13 Jbeta primers. The repertoire was sequenced with immunoSEQ multiplex PCR; TCRdb's copy has only in-frame clones and lacks some. Seen in this sample are 220,000 or so clones; the ten most common clones hold around 1.1%. Germline loops: CDR1 SEHNR, CDR2 FQNEAQ (reference sequence). The CDR3 has 14 amino acids. V was pared by 4 bases and J by 10 bases, with 19 bases between. Broader study findings: In a later analysis, HLA-associated beta chains showed higher expansion and lower generation probabilities than comparable chains.

This TCR came from a girl aged 2 to 9 in good health and CMV-seropositive. Sequenced: PBMCs. The rearrangement uses TRBV7-9 and TRBJ1-1, with D perhaps TRBD1 (5 bases). The CDR3 DNA follows: TGTGCCAGCAGCTCGGGGGGGAGTGGGATTAGAGCTTTCTTT. It encodes CASSSGGSGIRAFF.